Listed below are T cell receptor beta chains from one sample, sequenced in a study of CD8 T cells in Susac syndrome. MiXCR, run by TCRdb on the immunoSEQ multiplex PCR reads, gives a single entry per CDR3 protein. The sample shows 200,000 to 300,000 distinct CDR3 sequences, 90% to 97% of them seen only once. The sample comprised CD4+ T cells from PBMCs. The receptor source for this set is a human donor with Susac syndrome. The CDR3 runs from the conserved cysteine through the conserved F or W.

j_call: TRBJ1-1; cdr3_length: 17; v_call: TRBV28; cdr3_aa: CASSPVPGTGGVTEAFF
j_call: TRBJ2-7; cdr3_length: 15; v_call: TRBV5-8; cdr3_aa: CASRRGVGKDYEQYF
j_call: TRBJ2-5; cdr3_length: 15; v_call: TRBV20-1; cdr3_aa: CSASGLALNQETQYF
j_call: TRBJ2-1; cdr3_length: 15; v_call: TRBV4-1; cdr3_aa: CASSRRESSYNEQFF
j_call: TRBJ1-5; cdr3_length: 15; v_call: TRBV27; cdr3_aa: CASSLTDRGHQPQHF
j_call: TRBJ2-6; cdr3_length: 11; v_call: TRBV30; cdr3_aa: CAYSGANVLTF
j_call: TRBJ2-7; cdr3_length: 16; v_call: TRBV20-1; cdr3_aa: CSAGPSGSRGAYEQYF
j_call: TRBJ1-5; cdr3_length: 16; v_call: TRBV4-1; cdr3_aa: CASSRTGATLNQPQHF
j_call: TRBJ2-4; cdr3_length: 19; v_call: TRBV19; cdr3_aa: CASSIQGLAGDFVKNIQYF
j_call: TRBJ2-5; cdr3_length: 14; v_call: TRBV3-1; cdr3_aa: CASSPTSLKETQYF
j_call: TRBJ1-5; cdr3_length: 14; v_call: TRBV20-1; cdr3_aa: CSAAHRGQWQPQHF
j_call: TRBJ1-2; cdr3_length: 11; v_call: TRBV20-1; cdr3_aa: CSARDNYGYTF
j_call: TRBJ2-5; cdr3_length: 14; v_call: TRBV25-1; cdr3_aa: CASSVKNKAETQYF
j_call: TRBJ2-1; cdr3_length: 15; v_call: TRBV20-1; cdr3_aa: CSASGGAGAYNEQFF
j_call: TRBJ1-1; cdr3_length: 17; v_call: TRBV20-1; cdr3_aa: CSARDSLGSRQRFEAFF
j_call: TRBJ2-3; cdr3_length: 14; v_call: TRBV27; cdr3_aa: CASSAKTGWDTQYF
j_call: TRBJ1-1; cdr3_length: 15; v_call: TRBV9; cdr3_aa: CASSVRDRVNTEAFF
j_call: TRBJ2-7; cdr3_length: 14; v_call: TRBV27; cdr3_aa: CASSRDWELYEQYF
j_call: TRBJ1-2; cdr3_length: 13; v_call: TRBV24-1; cdr3_aa: CATSDRSRYGYTF
j_call: TRBJ1-2; cdr3_length: 14; v_call: TRBV24-1; cdr3_aa: CATSEGDAYRGYTF
j_call: TRBJ1-2; cdr3_length: 13; v_call: TRBV27; cdr3_aa: CASSQQGAQGYTF
j_call: TRBJ2-7; cdr3_length: 12; v_call: TRBV25-1; cdr3_aa: CASGDRTYEQYF
j_call: TRBJ2-1; cdr3_length: 14; v_call: TRBV12-3/TRBV12-4; cdr3_aa: CASGTSGRANEQFF
j_call: TRBJ2-7; cdr3_length: 16; v_call: TRBV29-1; cdr3_aa: CSVRGVAGLPTYEQYF
j_call: TRBJ2-5; cdr3_length: 15; v_call: TRBV29-1; cdr3_aa: CSVRELAGVQETQYF
j_call: TRBJ1-2; cdr3_length: 13; v_call: TRBV28; cdr3_aa: CASSPRTGGGYTF
j_call: TRBJ1-5; cdr3_length: 16; v_call: TRBV3-1; cdr3_aa: CASSQGRKVTEQPQHF
j_call: TRBJ2-1; cdr3_length: 15; v_call: TRBV12-3/TRBV12-4; cdr3_aa: CASSRLAGVGDEQFF
j_call: TRBJ2-5; cdr3_length: 13; v_call: TRBV4-1; cdr3_aa: CASSQADQETQYF
j_call: TRBJ2-5; cdr3_length: 17; v_call: TRBV21-1; cdr3_aa: CASSKAPSGGCQETQYF
j_call: TRBJ1-5; cdr3_length: 15; v_call: TRBV7-8; cdr3_aa: CASSLATGSNQPQHF
j_call: TRBJ1-5; cdr3_length: 10; v_call: TRBV28; cdr3_aa: CASSYQPQHF
j_call: TRBJ1-1; cdr3_length: 13; v_call: TRBV12-3/TRBV12-4; cdr3_aa: CASSLQSHAEAFF
j_call: TRBJ2-7; cdr3_length: 15; v_call: TRBV14; cdr3_aa: CASSQGPITSYEQYF
j_call: TRBJ1-1; cdr3_length: 14; v_call: TRBV28; cdr3_aa: CASSLDRREEKAFF
j_call: TRBJ2-3; cdr3_length: 13; v_call: TRBV27; cdr3_aa: CASSLRESDTQYF
j_call: TRBJ2-1; cdr3_length: 18; v_call: TRBV2; cdr3_aa: CASSRTSGGKNTYNEQFF
j_call: TRBJ2-3; cdr3_length: 14; v_call: TRBV29-1; cdr3_aa: CSVGGTGGTDTQYF
j_call: TRBJ2-5; cdr3_length: 13; v_call: TRBV10-3; cdr3_aa: CAITQRSEETQYF
j_call: TRBJ2-3; cdr3_length: 13; v_call: TRBV12-3/TRBV12-4; cdr3_aa: CASSHPPGDTQYF
j_call: TRBJ1-2; cdr3_length: 14; v_call: TRBV7-2; cdr3_aa: CASRRTVLPGGYTF
j_call: TRBJ1-4; cdr3_length: 14; v_call: TRBV6-5; cdr3_aa: CASSLGALGEKLFF